This TCR beta chain was sequenced for a study of response to subunit inactivated influenza vaccine. Using its own MiXCR run on the RT-PCR reads, TCRdb lists one record per CDR3 protein. The data contain roughly 670,000 distinct CDR3 sequences, around 15% of them singletons. The CDR3 loop spans 15 amino acids. The germline V gene encodes CDR1 SNHLY and CDR2 FYNNEI. Unmatched junction bases numbered 6, after V lost 4 bases and J lost 8 bases. The input for sequencing was PBMCs from blood, taken 14 to 15 days before vaccination. This receptor was identified in a man aged 50 to 60 who received an inactivated influenza vaccine. The J gene is TRBJ2-1, the V gene TRBV2; 12 bases map to TRBD2. This CDR3 reads CASSVASGRGYEQFF. CDR3 coding DNA: TGTGCCAGCAGTGTCGCTAGCGGGAGGGGTTATGAGCAGTTCTTC.